These 13 T cell receptor beta chains share one sample of origin, sequenced in a study of Graves' ophthalmopathy and Graves' hyperthyroidism. Transcripts of RNA were the source for amplifying TCR beta CDR3 regions. RT-PCR in the first round used HTBI primers; a second-round multiplex PCR followed. Via MiXCR, TCRdb re-called the multiplex PCR reads, giving one row per CDR3 protein. The profile shows about 660,000 distinct CDR3 sequences, about 40% of them singletons. Source material: peripheral blood. Receptors were obtained from an adult man with Graves' ophthalmopathy.

In its sample, this clonotype was seen many times. This chain links TRBV9 with TRBJ2-7, with 9 bases fitting TRBD1. The CDR3 has 17 amino acids. The V gene's germline CDR1 is SGDLS and CDR2 YYNGEE. With 1 base clipped from V and 1 base from J, the junction kept 9 bases outside the gene matches. DNA of the CDR3: TGTGCCAGCAGCGTATCGATCGAGGACAGGGGTTCCTACGAGCAGTACTTC. Its translation: CASSVSIEDRGSYEQYF. The full variable domain, completed using reference TRBV9 and TRBJ2-7, is DSGVTQTPKHLITATGQRVTLRCSPRSGDLSVYWYQQSLDQGLQFLIQYYNGEERAKGNILERFSAQQFPDLHSELNLSSLELGDSALYFCASSVSIEDRGSYEQYFGPGTRLTVT.

The genes are TRBV25-1 and TRBJ2-5; no clear D gene. The CDR3 runs to 14 residues. CDR1 is MGHDK, CDR2 SYGVNS, per germline. The ends were cut back, 3 bases at V and 12 bases at J, with 20 bases in the middle. CDR3 DNA: TGTGCCAGCAGTGATGGCAGCCCTCCGACTCCCAAGTACTTC. It is translated as CASSDGSPPTPKYF.

The rearrangement uses TRBV12-3 or TRBV12-4 and TRBJ1-2; 9 bases align to TRBD1. CDR3 length: 13 residues. The V and J ends lost 6 bases and 8 bases, in that order; junction bases with no gene match: 7. CDR3 in DNA: TGTGCCAGCAGCCGGGGGGGACAGGGAGGCTACACCTTC. Its translation: CASSRGGQGGYTF.

Many counts were recorded for this clonotype. The chain joins TRBV7-2 to TRBJ1-2; D may be TRBD1 (6 bases). Germline lookup yields CDR1 SGHTA and CDR2 FQGNSA. This CDR3 is 15 amino acids long. The V and J ends lost 2 bases and 2 bases respectively, with 12 bases between them. CDR3: CASSLTGTQNYGYTF. CDR3 sequence (DNA): TGTGCCAGCAGCTTAACCGGGACACAAAACTATGGCTACACCTTC.

The J gene is TRBJ2-5, the V gene TRBV25-1, with 8 bases identical to TRBD1. The CDR3 loop spans 12 amino acids. Germline CDR1 is MGHDK and CDR2 is SYGVNS. V was clipped by 5 bases and J by 7 bases; unmatched bases: 3. The chain's CDR3 is CASSQGTGTQYF. CDR3 coding DNA: TGTGCCAGCAGTCAGGGGACAGGGACCCAGTACTTC.

V is TRBV7-9 and J is TRBJ2-1; 12 nucleotides line up with TRBD1. The CDR3 is 14 residues long. Germline lookup yields CDR1 SEHNR and CDR2 FQNEAQ (reference sequence). The J segment lost 9 bases and the V segment lost 6 bases, leaving 6 bases of the junction unmatched. This CDR3 is CASRGQGANSEQFF. CDR3 DNA: TGTGCCAGCAGGGGACAGGGGGCTAACAGTGAGCAGTTCTTC.

The V gene is TRBV27, the J gene TRBJ2-7; 12 nucleotides match TRBD2. The germline V gene has CDR1 MNHEY and CDR2 SMNVEV (reference sequence). This CDR3 comprises 14 residues. V gave up 6 bases and J gave up 3 bases; unmatched junction bases: 3. CDR3 sequence: CASSTSGRNYEQYF. CDR3 in DNA: TGTGCCAGCAGCACTAGCGGGAGGAACTACGAGCAGTACTTC.

In this sample, this clonotype turned up a few times. The CDR3 reads CAISEDGQGPDTQYF. In DNA form, the CDR3 reads TGTGCCATCAGTGAGGACGGACAGGGCCCAGATACGCAGTATTTT. The chain employs TRBV10-3 and TRBJ2-3, with 8 bases that match TRBD1. Germline lookup yields CDR1 ENHRY and CDR2 SYGVKD. Trimming cost V 2 bases and J 4 bases; bases outside gene matches: 5. CDR3 length equals 15 residues.

CDR3 nucleotides: TGTGCCAGCAGTTTGGAGGTAGGGCTGTTTTTT. This codes for CASSLEVGLFF. The V and J genes are TRBV12-3 or TRBV12-4 and TRBJ2-2, with TRBD2 as a possible D gene (5 bases). V was pared by 3 bases and J by 13 bases, with 9 bases between. This CDR3 contains 11 residues.

This clonotype was found many times. The gene calls are TRBV29-1 and TRBJ2-7; D is unclear. The germline CDR1 and CDR2 sequences are SQVTM and ANQGSEA. CDR3 length: 11 amino acids. V was pared by 3 bases and J by 3 bases, with 6 bases between. The CDR3 region is CSVDEDYEQYF. CDR3 bases: TGCAGCGTTGATGAGGACTACGAGCAGTACTTC.

This chain joins TRBV4-1 and TRBJ1-1; D unresolved. The CDR3 runs 15 residues. Trimming cost V 4 bases and J 1 base, with 13 bases left between them. The germline V gene encodes CDR1 MGHRA and CDR2 YSYEKL. The CDR3 DNA follows: TGCGCCAGCAGCCCGGGGAGGGCGCGGAACACTGAAGCTTTCTTT. Protein product: CASSPGRARNTEAFF.

The gene calls are TRBV6-5 and TRBJ1-1, with D uncertain. CDR1 MNHEY and CDR2 SVGAGI come from the germline V gene. Trimming pared 6 bases from V and 3 bases from J, leaving 11 bases between. The CDR3 covers 13 residues. CDR3 sequence (DNA): TGTGCCAGCAGGCCGGACGGCTACACTGAAGCTTTCTTT. It yields the protein CASRPDGYTEAFF.

There are many counts of this clonotype. The chain links TRBV11-2 to TRBJ2-5, with 10 bases lining up with TRBD1. Trimming removed 4 bases from V and 4 bases from J; junction bases left unmatched: 3. Germline CDR1 reads SGHAT; CDR2 reads FQNNGV. There are 14 residues in the CDR3. Written as DNA, the CDR3 is TGTGCCAGCAGCTGGGACAGGGGAGGAGAGACCCAGTACTTC. This encodes CASSWDRGGETQYF.